The T cell receptor (beta chain) described here comes from a study of OX40 agonist ivuxolimab in advanced cancers. For the wider study: Ivuxolimab was an agonistic, fully human IgG2 monoclonal antibody directed against OX40 (CD134), a costimulatory receptor. Intravenous ivuxolimab was administered to patients every 2 weeks at six dose levels: 0.01, 0.1, 0.3, 1.5, 3 and 10 mg/kg. Of the 50 to 55 dose-escalation patients, hepatocellular carcinoma was present in 19, melanoma in approximately 15, renal cell carcinoma in 9 and head and neck cancer in 9. A male proportion of under 85% and a mean age of around 60 years, ranging from about 20 to 85, were recorded for the dose-escalation cohort. Prior anti-PD-1, anti-PD-L1 or anti-CTLA-4 therapy was permitted, and checkpoint inhibitors had been received by less than 45% of dose-escalation patients. Partial responses occurred in three dose-escalation patients, of whom one had hepatocellular carcinoma and two had cutaneous melanoma. The purpose of peripheral TCRbeta sequencing was to test whether ivuxolimab changed TCR sequence diversity and led to clonal T-cell expansion. The monotherapy dose-escalation portion (N of about 50 patients) of the phase I ivuxolimab trial is reported in the paper.

For sequencing of the TCRbeta CDR3 region, genomic DNA was extracted from the sorted cells. The immunoSEQ Assay was used for sequencing of TCRbeta CDR3 regions. Imported from immuneACCESS, the table was reduced by TCRdb to in-frame sequences with V and J called. These copies leave out some clones; in studies compared against another copy, an unresolved V gene accounts for under half, and the cause of the remainder is not known. This sample is represented by about 45,000 clones; 80% to 90% of them were singletons. The ten biggest clones cover 2.6% of the sample. The trial excluded patients who had a history of autoimmune disease or who were on systemic immunosuppression. Peripheral blood for TCR sequencing was collected from all dose cohorts at baseline, on cycle 4 day 1, and on cycle 7 day 1. Samples came from an open-label, multicenter, first-in-human phase I dose-escalation trial of ivuxolimab. Adults with locally advanced or metastatic melanoma, renal cell carcinoma, hepatocellular carcinoma or head and neck squamous cell carcinoma were enrolled in the trial. Before TCR sequencing, CD4+ and CD8+ T cells were separately sorted from peripheral blood.

CDR1 and CDR2 were assigned from the germline V gene as LGHNA and YSLEER. The germline ends are 3 bases apart after V is trimmed by 0 bases and J by 3 bases. There are 13 amino acids in the CDR3, from cysteine to phenylalanine inclusive. CDR3 DNA only is kept here, 39 bases in frame from base 1. Turning to this clone: Its specific antigen is unknown. Within one base of it there is no much larger clone, and no base qualities were kept.

Broader findings and caveats from the paper: After ivuxolimab, more expanded clones were found on average in CD8+ T cells than in CD4+ T cells. The antigen specificity of the clonally expanded peripheral T cells was not determined. In the 0.1-3.0 mg/kg groups, partial responders were among the patients with the lowest normalized peripheral clonal expansion, particularly in CD8+ T cells. At doses of 0.1 to 3.0 mg/kg, clonal expansion of both CD4+ and CD8+ blood T cells was observed from baseline to week 6. Low levels of normalized T-cell clonal expansion were also seen in some patients who did not respond.

The sample was CD4+ or CD8+ T cells sorted from blood, taken in a trial of the OX40 agonist ivuxolimab. This clonotype was obtained from an adult with an advanced solid tumor such as melanoma, head and neck, liver or kidney cancer. Rearrangement joined TRBV4-3 to TRBJ2-1, with no D gene named confidently. CDR3 loop: CASSQEDYNEQFF. DNA sequence: TGCGCCAGCAGCCAAGAGGACTACAATGAGCAGTTCTTC.